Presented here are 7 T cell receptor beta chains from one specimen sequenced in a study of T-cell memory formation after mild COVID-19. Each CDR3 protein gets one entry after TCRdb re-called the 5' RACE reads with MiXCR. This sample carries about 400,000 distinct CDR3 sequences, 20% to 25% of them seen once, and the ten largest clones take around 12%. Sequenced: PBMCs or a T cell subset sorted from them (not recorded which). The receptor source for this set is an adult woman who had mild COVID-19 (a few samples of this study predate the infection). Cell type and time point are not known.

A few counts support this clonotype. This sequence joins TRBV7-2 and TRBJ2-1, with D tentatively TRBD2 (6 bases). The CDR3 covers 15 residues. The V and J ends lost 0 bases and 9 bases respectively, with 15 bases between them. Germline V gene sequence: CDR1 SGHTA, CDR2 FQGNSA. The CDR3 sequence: CASSLAGGTPFEQFF. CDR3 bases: TGTGCCAGCAGCTTAGCCGGGGGAACCCCCTTTGAGCAGTTCTTC.

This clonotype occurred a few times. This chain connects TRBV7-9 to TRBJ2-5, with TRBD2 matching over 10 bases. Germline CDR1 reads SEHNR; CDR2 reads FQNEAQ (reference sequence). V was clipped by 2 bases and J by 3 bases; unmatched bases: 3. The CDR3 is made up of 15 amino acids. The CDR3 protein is CASSLWTSGKETQYF. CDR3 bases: TGTGCCAGCAGCTTATGGACTAGCGGAAAAGAGACCCAGTACTTC.

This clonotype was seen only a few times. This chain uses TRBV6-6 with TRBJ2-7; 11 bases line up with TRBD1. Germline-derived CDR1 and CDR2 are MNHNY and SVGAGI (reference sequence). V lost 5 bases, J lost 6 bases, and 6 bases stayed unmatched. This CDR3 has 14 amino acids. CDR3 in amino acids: CASSTQGTGGEQYF. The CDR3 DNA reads TGTGCCAGCAGTACCCAAGGGACAGGGGGCGAGCAGTACTTC.

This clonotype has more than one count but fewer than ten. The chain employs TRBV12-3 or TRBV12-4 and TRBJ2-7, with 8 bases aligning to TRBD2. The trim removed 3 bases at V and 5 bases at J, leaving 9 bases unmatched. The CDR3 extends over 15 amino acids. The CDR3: CASSFGAGGINEQYF. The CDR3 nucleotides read TGTGCCAGCAGTTTCGGCGCGGGAGGAATAAACGAGCAGTACTTC.

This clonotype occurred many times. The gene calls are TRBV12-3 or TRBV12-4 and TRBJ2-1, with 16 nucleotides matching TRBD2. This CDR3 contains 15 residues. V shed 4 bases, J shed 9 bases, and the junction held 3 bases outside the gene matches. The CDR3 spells CASSSGLAGGIEQFF. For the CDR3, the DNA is TGTGCCAGCAGTTCGGGACTAGCGGGGGGGATTGAGCAGTTCTTC.

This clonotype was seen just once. CDR3 nucleotides: TGTGCCAGCACCCTTGGTCGCCAAGGTAGTGAAGCTTTCTTT. Amino acids: CASTLGRQGSEAFF. The V gene is TRBV11-2, the J gene TRBJ1-1; no definite D call. Germline CDR1 SGHAT, CDR2 FQNNGV. V was shortened by 7 bases and J by 7 bases, with 19 bases between the two germline ends. The CDR3 is made up of 14 amino acids.

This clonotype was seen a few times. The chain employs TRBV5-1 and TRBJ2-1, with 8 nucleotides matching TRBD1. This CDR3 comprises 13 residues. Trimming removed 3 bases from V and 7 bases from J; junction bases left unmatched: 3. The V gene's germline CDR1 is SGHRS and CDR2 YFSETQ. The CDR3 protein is CASSSDRANEQFF. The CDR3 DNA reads TGCGCCAGCAGCTCGGACAGGGCTAATGAGCAGTTCTTC.